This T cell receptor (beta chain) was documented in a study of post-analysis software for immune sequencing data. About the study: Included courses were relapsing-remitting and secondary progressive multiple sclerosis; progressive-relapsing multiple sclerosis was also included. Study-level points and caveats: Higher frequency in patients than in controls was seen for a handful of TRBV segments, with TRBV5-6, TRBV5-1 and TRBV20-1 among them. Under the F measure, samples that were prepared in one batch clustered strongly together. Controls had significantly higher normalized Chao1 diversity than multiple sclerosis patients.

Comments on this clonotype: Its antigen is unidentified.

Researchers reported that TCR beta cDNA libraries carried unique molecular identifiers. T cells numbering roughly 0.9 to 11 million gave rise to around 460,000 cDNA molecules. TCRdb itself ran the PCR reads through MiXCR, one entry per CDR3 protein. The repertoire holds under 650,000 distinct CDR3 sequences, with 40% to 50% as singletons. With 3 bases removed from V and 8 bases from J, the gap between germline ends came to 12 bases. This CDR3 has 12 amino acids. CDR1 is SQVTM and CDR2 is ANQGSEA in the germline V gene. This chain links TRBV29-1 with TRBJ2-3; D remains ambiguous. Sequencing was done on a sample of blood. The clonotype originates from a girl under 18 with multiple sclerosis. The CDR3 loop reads CSVDGVAFTQYF. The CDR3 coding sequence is TGCAGCGTTGATGGGGTAGCTTTTACGCAGTATTTT.